Here is one TCR beta chain with its context. This specimen comes from a study of human thymus T cells. Per germline, CDR1 MGHDK and CDR2 SYGVNS. This CDR3 contains 10 residues. V gave up 6 bases and J gave up 6 bases, with 5 bases separating them. Using immunoSEQ multiplex PCR, the repertoire was profiled, and TCRdb retains in-frame clones only, with some absent. The sample has more than 50,000 clones; approximately 95% are singletons. Half of the eight donors gave roughly 0.5-1 mL blood during surgery. Sequencing was carried out using blood. This sequence was found in a boy under two years old with a congenital heart defect but otherwise immunologically healthy. The chain is built from TRBV25-1 and TRBJ1-2, with unresolved D. The CDR3 DNA reads TGTGCCAGCAGGGGCCATGGCTACACCTTC. The encoded protein is CASRGHGYTF.